This TCR beta chain stems from a study of cytomegalovirus exposure and HLA in healthy donors. Looked up from germline, CDR1 is GTSNPN and CDR2 is SVGIG (reference sequence). The germline V and J ends were trimmed by 0 bases and 5 bases, with 13 bases remaining between them. CDR3 length: 14 amino acids. Primers for the PCR totalled 60 Vbeta and 13 Jbeta. Generated by immunoSEQ multiplex PCR, the TCRdb table keeps only in-frame clones and is missing some. Found here are fewer than 85,000 clones, under 80% of them singletons; the top ten hold 9% to 14%. The rearrangement joins TRBV30 to TRBJ1-1; D call uncertain. The TCR was taken from a male donor in good health and CMV-seropositive. The sequenced material came from PBMCs. The DNA for the CDR3 is TGTGCCTGGAGTGTCAGCTCATCGGGGACTGAAGCTTTCTTT. Encoded protein: CAWSVSSSGTEAFF.